What follows is one TCR beta chain and its context. This clone has only one observation. What antigen it recognizes has not been identified. No clone much larger than this one lies a single base away; base qualities are absent. The collaborating institutions used their own protocols to collect whole blood in K2EDTA tubes. For TCRbeta analysis, collaborators shipped samples as frozen whole blood, isolated PBMCs, or DNA extracted from either of those sample types. The sample comes from a study of blood T cell repertoires in COVID-19 (dated by TCRdb to 2018 to 2020). Describing the broader study: Collaborator samples came from the United States, Italy and Spain and covered acute and convalescent phases of COVID-19. The prospective study material was composed of cDNA or gDNA derived from T cells, B-cell-depleted T cells, or PBMCs. The dataset comprised deeply sampled blood TCRbeta repertoires from subjects exposed to, actively infected with, or recovered from COVID-19. The repertoires were released in a freely available public database intended as a resource for research on the immune response to SARS-CoV-2. Samples came from the ongoing ImmuneRACE study (first 160 participants) plus 1,254 subjects from 6 global collaborators. A de-identified subject ID, COVID-19 status, age in years and sex were almost always included in the sample metadata. HLA class I and class II types, where available, came from metadata supplied by the sample provider rather than from assay-based typing. Results the study describes overall, beyond this receptor: How much clinical and demographic metadata was included differed by source and by participant, and the metadata was provided uncurated.

The immunoSEQ Assay, a bias-controlled multiplex PCR, was used to amplify TCRbeta CDR3 regions from genomic DNA. On the study's bioinformatics: Within the assay, amplification of reference gene primers was used to estimate how many nucleated cells each sample contained. To quantify the absolute abundance of each unique TCRbeta CDR3 rearrangement, sequence reads were collapsed and filtered. For each sample, productive Simpson clonality was calculated by taking the square root of Simpson's diversity index across productive rearrangements. As stored in TCRdb, this immuneACCESS dataset retains in-frame rearrangements with V and J assigned. A fraction of the clones does not appear; measured against another copy, unresolved V genes explain less than half of the discrepancy, and the remainder lacks a known reason. V and J calls and clone size follow that table, whereas D and trimming were derived from the DNA. This sample holds some 200,000 clones; roughly nine tenths were observed only once. Of the sample, roughly 21% is held by the ten largest clones.

The junction shows trimming of 0 bases on V and 3 bases on J, plus 9 bases between the germline ends. CDR1 SGHRS and CDR2 YFSETQ are derived from the germline V gene. The CDR3 numbers 14 residues from cysteine through phenylalanine. Left in the record is the CDR3 DNA by itself, 42 bases read in frame from the first base. Sequencing input: peripheral blood. Here the chain combines TRBV5-1 and TRBJ1-2; the D region possibly corresponds to TRBD1 (5 bases align). The receptor was derived from a man aged 55 to 70 with active or convalescent COVID-19. The DNA is as follows: TGCGCCAGCAGCTTGGCCGCCAGGGACTATGGCTACACCTTC. Its protein reads: CASSLAARDYGYTF.